This T cell receptor (beta chain) was recorded in a study of cytomegalovirus exposure and HLA in healthy donors. Study-wide context: There were about 85 million unique TCRs (from HLA-typed donors) in an early data release. Findings of the study overall: In a later analysis, TCR beta V- and J-gene trimming showed a link to a missense DCLRE1C variant. A later analysis showed HLA-associated TCR beta chains outstripping equally common others in clonal expansion.

Amplification used 60 Vbeta primers and 13 Jbeta primers. Here immunoSEQ multiplex PCR was the method, and the copy in TCRdb shows in-frame clones only, minus some. Of tens of thousands of clones listed, roughly 80% are singletons. CDR3 length equals 14 residues. Germline V gene sequence: CDR1 SEHNR, CDR2 FQNEAQ (reference sequence). V was trimmed by 4 bases and J by 4 bases, leaving 14 bases between them. Note on this clone: The antigen is undetermined.

This clonotype was sampled from a man aged 25 to 45 in good health and CMV-seronegative. Sequencing was done on a sample of PBMCs. The rearrangement links TRBV7-9 to TRBJ2-7; a possible D gene is TRBD1 (6 bases). As DNA, the CDR3 is TGTGCCAGCAGCTCGACAGGTCAACTTTACGAGCAGTACTTC. Residues: CASSSTGQLYEQYF.